A selection of T cell receptor beta chains follows, all from one sample in a study of CD8 T cells in ankylosing spondylitis. In TCRdb, the 5' RACE reads were re-called with MiXCR into one record per CDR3 protein. The data show some 270,000 distinct CDR3 sequences, over 30% seen once. The sequenced sample was blood, either unsorted or a sorted T cell fraction (not recorded which). These receptors were obtained from a male donor with ankylosing spondylitis or in good health (not recorded which). Both conserved end residues are part of each CDR3. A D gene is named only where the DNA matches it firmly. Not every row has a clone size; where given, it reads once, few, many or a size class.

size	V	J	D	DNA	CDR3
few	TRBV20-1	TRBJ2-3	TRBD1	TGCAGTGCTACGAGACAGGGAGATACGCAGTATTTT	CSATRQGDTQYF
few	TRBV10-3	TRBJ2-7	.	TGTGCCATCAGTGAGACGTCGGGGCAGGAGGGCGAGCAGTACTTC	CAISETSGQEGEQYF
.	TRBV20-1	TRBJ2-3	TRBD2	TGCAGTGCTCCCCAGACTAGCGGGGAACCTTCTACGCAGTATTTT	CSAPQTSGEPSTQYF
.	TRBV7-8	TRBJ2-6	.	TGTGCCAGCAGGGCCGTGGTGTCTGGGGCCAACGTCCTGACTTTC	CASRAVVSGANVLTF
.	TRBV5-1	TRBJ2-2	TRBD1	TGCGCCAGCAGCGGGGGACAGCAGACCGGGGAGCTGTTTTTT	CASSGGQQTGELFF
.	TRBV5-1	TRBJ2-3	.	TGCGCCAGCAGCTTGGCTTGGGGCCGAGTCGCAGATACGCAGTATTTT	CASSLAWGRVADTQYF
few	TRBV6-5	TRBJ2-6	.	TGTGCCAGCAGTTACCCTGGGGCCAACGTCCTGACTTTC	CASSYPGANVLTF
.	TRBV20-1	TRBJ1-2	.	TGCAGTGCTGTGGGGGGCGACTATGGCTACACCTTC	CSAVGGDYGYTF
.	TRBV20-1	TRBJ2-1	TRBD2	TGCAGTGCGGACGGGGGGAGCGGGGCCCCCTACAATGAGCAGTTCTTC	CSADGGSGAPYNEQFF
.	TRBV20-1	TRBJ2-7	.	TGCAGTGTGGCCTACGAGCAGTACTTC	CSVAYEQYF
few	TRBV9	TRBJ2-3	.	TGTGCCAGCAGCGTAGGAGGGCTACAACTAGATACGCAGTATTTT	CASSVGGLQLDTQYF
.	TRBV12-3/TRBV12-4	TRBJ2-1	.	TGTGCCAGCAGCTCGAGGCCCAATGAGCAGTTCTTC	CASSSRPNEQFF
few	TRBV10-3	TRBJ2-7	.	TGTGCCATCAGTGAAGAGTCCCTCTACGAGCAGTACTTC	CAISEESLYEQYF
.	TRBV10-3	TRBJ2-3	TRBD2	TGTGCCATCCTTGCTAGCGGGGGCTACACAGATACGCAGTATTTT	CAILASGGYTDTQYF
.	TRBV11-2	TRBJ2-1	TRBD2	TGTGCCAGCAGCTTACTTGGGCTAGCGGGGGCCCTCCACTCCTACAATGAGCAGTTCTTC	CASSLLGLAGALHSYNEQFF
.	TRBV27	TRBJ1-1	.	TGTGCCAGCGGACGGTGGGACACTGAAGCTTTCTTT	CASGRWDTEAFF
.	TRBV5-4	TRBJ2-2	TRBD2	TGTGCCAGCAGCGTACCTGGGGGGGGAGTCACCGGGGAGCTGTTTTTT	CASSVPGGGVTGELFF